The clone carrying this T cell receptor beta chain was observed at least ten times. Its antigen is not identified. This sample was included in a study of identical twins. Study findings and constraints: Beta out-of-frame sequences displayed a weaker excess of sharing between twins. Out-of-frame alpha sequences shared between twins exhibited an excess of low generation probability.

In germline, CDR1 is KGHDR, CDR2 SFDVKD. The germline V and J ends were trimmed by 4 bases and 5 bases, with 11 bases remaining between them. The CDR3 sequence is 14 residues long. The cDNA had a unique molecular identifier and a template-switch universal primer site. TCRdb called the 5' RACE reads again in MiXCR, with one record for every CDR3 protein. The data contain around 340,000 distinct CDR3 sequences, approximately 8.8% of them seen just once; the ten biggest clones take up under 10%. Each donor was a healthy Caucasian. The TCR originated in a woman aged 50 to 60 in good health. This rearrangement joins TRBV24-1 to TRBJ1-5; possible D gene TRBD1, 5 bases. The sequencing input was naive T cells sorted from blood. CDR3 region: CATSDRDGDQPQHF. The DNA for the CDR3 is TGTGCCACCAGTGACCGGGACGGAGATCAGCCCCAGCATTTT.